The 17 T cell receptor beta chains below all came from one sample that was sequenced in a study of T cell clonality in common variable immunodeficiency. Method: immunoSEQ multiplex PCR; TCRdb's copy keeps in-frame clones and lacks some. This repertoire lists about 60,000 clones without singletons; about 1.7% sits in the top ten. The sequenced sample was peripheral blood mononuclear cells. The receptor set was obtained from a person aged 18 to 75 in good health.

The sample holds many counts of this clone. The read halts 3 residues ahead of the CDR3 end, with the missing end drawn from the germline J gene. The rearrangement links TRBV7-9 to TRBJ1-4, with D perhaps TRBD1 (5 bases). The CDR3 runs to 15 residues. Looked up from germline, CDR1 is SEHNR and CDR2 is FQNEAQ (reference sequence). V was clipped by 6 bases and J by 6 bases, with 17 bases between them. Incomplete CDR3 DNA: TGTGCCAGCAGTTACGCGAGGGGCGCGGATGAAAAA. Protein product: CASSYARGADEK. The entire CDR3 reads CASSYARGADEKLFF.

This clone was seen ten or more times. The read gets to within 3 residues of the CDR3 end, and the germline J gene fills in the rest. The chain links TRBV7-2 to TRBJ2-1, with 8 bases fitting TRBD2. The V segment lost 5 bases and the J segment 2 bases; nucleotides outside the gene matches: 5. The CDR3 has 15 amino acids. Germline CDR1 reads SGHTA; CDR2 reads FQGNSA. Incomplete CDR3 DNA: TGTGCCAGCAGCGTACCCGGGGGGGCCTACAATGAG. It codes for CASSVPGGAYNE. In full, the CDR3 reads CASSVPGGAYNEQFF. Based on the CDR3 plus reference TRBV7-2 and TRBJ2-1, the full variable domain is GAGVSQSPSNKVTEKGKDVELRCDPISGHTALYWYRQSLGQGLEFLIYFQGNSAPDKSGLPSDRFSAERTGGSVSTLTIQRTQQEDSAVYLCASSVPGGAYNEQFFGPGTRLTVL.

The sample holds many counts of this clone. Read coverage stops 3 residues before the CDR3 terminus; the germline J gene supplies the remainder. The chain is built from TRBV7-2 and TRBJ2-3; 7 positions match TRBD1. This CDR3 region has 15 residues. Germline loops: CDR1 SGHTA, CDR2 FQGNSA. The trim removed 5 bases at V and 0 bases at J, leaving 5 bases unmatched. The CDR3 bases that were read are TGTGCCAGCAGCCGTCGGACAGGCAGCACAGATACG. Encoded protein: CASSRRTGSTDT. The full CDR3 sequence reads CASSRRTGSTDTQYF.

On this clone itself: The DNA ends 3 residues before the CDR3 does, and the rest of the CDR3 is filled in from the germline J gene. The chain recombines TRBV5-1 with TRBJ2-5; 9 bases are a match to TRBD2. CDR3 size: 14 residues. In germline, CDR1 is SGHRS, CDR2 YFSETQ. V trimming: 2 bases; J trimming: 5 bases; junction bases outside the gene matches: 4. The CDR3 DNA, read in part, is TGCGCCAGCAGCTTTCCTAGCGGGAAGGAGACC. Translated: CASSFPSGKET. In full, the CDR3 reads CASSFPSGKETQYF.

This clone has ten or more counts. The read falls 3 residues short of the CDR3 end, and the missing part is taken from the germline J gene. V and J are TRBV18 and TRBJ2-7; 10 bases agree with TRBD2. This CDR3 contains 15 residues. Germline V CDR1 and CDR2: KGHSH, LQKENI. The V segment lost 4 bases and the J segment 4 bases; nucleotides outside the gene matches: 7. This CDR3 is CASSLRTSGAYEQYF. CDR3 DNA (partial): TGTGCCAGCTCACTCCGGACTAGCGGAGCTTACGAG. Drawing the rest from reference TRBV18 and TRBJ2-7, the complete variable domain is NAGVMQNPRHLVRRRGQEARLRCSPMKGHSHVYWYRQLPEEGLKFMVYLQKENIIDESGMPKERFSAEFPKEGPSILRIQQVVRGDSAAYFCASSLRTSGAYEQYFGPGTRLTVT.

In its sample, this clone was seen a few times. The sequenced fragment ends 3 residues before the CDR3 boundary, so the rest is inferred from the germline J gene. This chain links TRBV7-8 with TRBJ1-5; TRBD1 matches at 10 bases. The germline gives CDR1 SGHVS, CDR2 FQNEAQ. The CDR3 loop spans 14 amino acids. Trimming removed 5 bases from V and 6 bases from J; junction bases left unmatched: 4. CDR3 bases read: TGTGCCAGCAGCAACGACAGGGGGCGTCAGCCC. It codes for CASSNDRGRQP. The complete CDR3 reads CASSNDRGRQPQHF. The full variable domain, its missing parts supplied by reference TRBV7-8 and TRBJ1-5, is GAGVSQSPRYKVAKRGQDVALRCDPISGHVSLFWYQQALGQGPEFLTYFQNEAQLDKSGLPSDRFFAERPEGSVSTLKIQRTQQEDSAVYLCASSNDRGRQPQHFGDGTRLSIL.

This clone was observed many times. The read terminates 3 residues ahead of where the CDR3 ends, so the germline J gene completes it. The chain joins TRBV20-1 to TRBJ2-1; TRBD2 agrees at 9 bases. V trimming: 3 bases; J trimming: 7 bases; junction bases outside the gene matches: 7. The CDR3 is made up of 14 amino acids. Germline assignment: CDR1 DFQATT and CDR2 SNEGSKA (reference sequence). The CDR3 sequence: CSASRGRGGNEQFF. Incomplete CDR3 DNA: TGCAGTGCTAGCCGCGGGAGGGGGGGGAATGAG.

This clone has ten or more counts. The read gets to within 3 residues of the CDR3 end, and the germline J gene fills in the rest. V gene TRBV30 combines with J gene TRBJ1-1; 8 bases are shared with TRBD1. The germline V gene has CDR1 GTSNPN and CDR2 SVGIG (reference sequence). J was trimmed by 0 bases and V by 0 bases; bases with no gene match: 3. This CDR3 region has 15 residues. The CDR3 bases that were read are TGTGCCTGGAGTGTCCGGACAGGGATGAACACTGAA. Its translation is CAWSVRTGMNTE. The whole CDR3 sequence reads CAWSVRTGMNTEAFF.

This clone was found many times. From the germline J gene comes the end of the CDR3, since the read stops 3 residues before it. At the DNA level, this CDR3 is encoded by other sequences in the same sample as well. The genes are TRBV7-9 and TRBJ1-5; D unresolved. This CDR3 region has 12 residues. V was shortened by 5 bases and J by 0 bases, with 2 bases between the two germline ends. Germline CDR1 SEHNR, CDR2 FQNEAQ (reference sequence). The CDR3 sequence: CASSLSNQPQHF. The part of the CDR3 DNA that was read is TGTGCCAGCAGCCTTAGCAATCAGCCC.

This clone showed up many times. The read terminates 3 residues ahead of where the CDR3 ends, so the germline J gene completes it. This chain uses TRBV28 with TRBJ2-7, with a tentative D call TRBD2 (6 bases). V shed 4 bases and J shed 3 bases, with 7 bases lying between them. The CDR3 loop spans 12 amino acids. Looked up from germline, CDR1 is MDHEN and CDR2 is SYDVKM. The sequenced part of the CDR3 DNA is TGTGCCAGCAGTTGGGGGGACTACGAG. Protein product: CASSWGDYE. The CDR3, in full, reads CASSWGDYEQYF.

This clone was counted ten times or more. The CDR3 goes on 3 residues after the read ends, and that part is filled in from the germline J gene. The V call is TRBV6-2 or TRBV6-3, the J call TRBJ1-1; D is perhaps TRBD1 (5 bases). Germline CDR1 and CDR2: MNHEY and SVGEGT. The CDR3 length is 14 residues. The V end lost 5 bases, the J end lost 6 bases, and 16 bases lay between the germline ends. CDR3 amino acids: CASSPLGGKAEAFF. The sequenced part of the CDR3 DNA is TGTGCCAGCAGTCCCTTGGGGGGGAAGGCTGAA.

This clone was counted at least ten times. The read ends 3 residues before the CDR3 terminus; that terminus is restored from the germline J gene. The rearrangement joins TRBV19 to TRBJ2-1, with 12 bases lining up with TRBD1. Germline assignment: CDR1 LNHDA and CDR2 SQIVND (reference sequence). The V segment lost 7 bases and the J segment 9 bases; nucleotides outside the gene matches: 13. The CDR3 runs 16 residues. The CDR3 is CASMPPGQGAGGEQFF. CDR3 DNA, as far as it was read: TGTGCCAGTATGCCACCGGGACAGGGGGCCGGGGGTGAG.

In its sample, this clone was seen many times. The read stops 3 residues short of the end of the CDR3; the missing end is completed from the germline J gene. The chain recombines TRBV5-1 with TRBJ2-3, with D perhaps matching TRBD2 (5 bases). The CDR3 contains 15 residues. CDR1 is SGHRS, CDR2 YFSETQ, per germline. The V gene lost 1 base and the J gene lost 6 bases, with 15 bases spanning the gap. Partial CDR3 DNA: TGCGCCAGCAGCTTGCTTATAGGGTCGGGGGATACG. Protein: CASSLLIGSGDT. The full-length CDR3 reads as CASSLLIGSGDTQYF.

In its sample, this clone was seen many times. The sequenced fragment ends 3 residues before the CDR3 boundary, so the rest is inferred from the germline J gene. The V gene is TRBV7-8, the J gene TRBJ2-1, with D perhaps TRBD2 (5 bases). From germline, CDR1 is SGHVS and CDR2 FQNEAQ. The CDR3 length is 15 residues. The V gene lost 2 bases and the J gene lost 0 bases, with 8 bases spanning the gap. CDR3 bases read: TGTGCCAGCAGCTTACGGCTAGCCTCCTACAATGAG. This gives the protein CASSLRLASYNE. In full, the CDR3 is CASSLRLASYNEQFF.

The sequenced CDR3 bases are TGCAGTGCTATCGACAGGGTTGGC. Its translation: CSAIDRVG. The full CDR3 protein reads CSAIDRVGYTF. V and J are TRBV20-1 and TRBJ1-2; 7 nucleotides match TRBD1. The read ends 3 residues before the CDR3 terminus; that terminus is restored from the germline J gene. The CDR3 contains 11 residues. The ends lost 4 bases at V and 7 bases at J; junction bases unmatched: 3. CDR1 is DFQATT and CDR2 is SNEGSKA in the germline V gene (reference sequence).

This clone has a count of ten or more. The read finishes 3 residues shy of the CDR3 end, and the germline J gene is used to complete it. The chain has TRBV12-3 or TRBV12-4 and TRBJ2-7; 16 nucleotides align to TRBD2. This CDR3 contains 15 residues. V shed 6 bases and J 4 bases; nucleotides not matched to a gene: 3. The CDR3 sequence: CASRPGLAGGYEQYF. The CDR3 bases that were read are TGTGCCAGCAGGCCGGGACTAGCGGGAGGGTACGAG.

At least ten counts were recorded for this clone. The CDR3 end falls 3 residues outside the read, so it is completed with the germline J gene. The genes are TRBV4-1 and TRBJ1-1; D call uncertain. Between the trimmed V and J ends, which lost 2 bases and 2 bases, there was a span of 12 bases. From germline, CDR1 is MGHRA and CDR2 YSYEKL. This CDR3 is 15 amino acids long. CDR3 DNA, as far as it was read: TGCGCCAGCAGCCAATCCAAAGTGGCAAACACTGAA. Translating gives CASSQSKVANTE. Given in full, the CDR3 is CASSQSKVANTEAFF.